These 3 T cell receptor beta chains originate from one sample sequenced in a study of cytomegalovirus exposure and HLA in healthy donors. PCR primers comprised 60 Vbeta and 13 Jbeta primers. Using immunoSEQ multiplex PCR, the repertoire was profiled, and TCRdb retains in-frame clones only, with some absent. This sample yields some 130,000 clones, of which roughly 83% are seen a single time; roughly 1.2% belongs to the top ten. Sequencing input: PBMCs. Receptors were obtained from a girl aged 2-10 years in good health and CMV-seronegative.

This rearrangement joins TRBV2 to TRBJ1-1; D is unclear. Trimming cost V 8 bases and J 0 bases, with 10 bases left between them. Germline V gene lookup returns CDR1 SNHLY and CDR2 FYNNEI. The CDR3 is 13 residues long. CDR3 residues: CASYAVMNTEAFF. CDR3 bases: TGTGCCAGCTACGCAGTCATGAACACTGAAGCTTTCTTT.

This rearrangement joins TRBV7-2 to TRBJ2-7, with no clear D. There are 14 residues in the CDR3. With 2 bases removed from V and 2 bases from J, the gap between germline ends came to 10 bases. Germline loops: CDR1 SGHTA, CDR2 FQGNSA. The CDR3 sequence is CASSLSPDTYEQYF. For the CDR3, the DNA is TGTGCCAGCAGCTTAAGCCCCGACACCTACGAGCAGTACTTC.

The rearrangement uses TRBV5-1 and TRBJ1-1; no clear D gene. Germline CDR1 is SGHRS and CDR2 is YFSETQ. The CDR3 covers 14 residues. The V gene lost 0 bases and the J gene lost 1 base, with 7 bases spanning the gap. For the CDR3, the DNA is TGCGCCAGCAGCTTGGGACACAGGAACACTGAAGCTTTCTTT. Protein: CASSLGHRNTEAFF.